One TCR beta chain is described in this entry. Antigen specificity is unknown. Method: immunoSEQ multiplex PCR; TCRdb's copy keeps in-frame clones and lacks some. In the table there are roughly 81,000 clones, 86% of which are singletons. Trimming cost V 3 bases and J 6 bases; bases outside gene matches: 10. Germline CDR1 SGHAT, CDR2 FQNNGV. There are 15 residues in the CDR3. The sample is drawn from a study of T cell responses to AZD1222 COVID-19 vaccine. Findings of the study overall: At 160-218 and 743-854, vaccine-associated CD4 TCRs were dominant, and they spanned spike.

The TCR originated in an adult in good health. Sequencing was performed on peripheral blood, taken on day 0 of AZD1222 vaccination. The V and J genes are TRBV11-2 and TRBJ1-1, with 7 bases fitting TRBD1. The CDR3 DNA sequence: TGTGCCAGCAGCTTCCACAGGGGCGCTTGGGCTGAAGCTTTCTTT. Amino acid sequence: CASSFHRGAWAEAFF.